A single sample is the source of the 30 T cell receptor beta chains below, sequenced in a study of T cell changes during pregnancy in multiple sclerosis. This table comes from immunoSEQ multiplex PCR, and its TCRdb copy is limited to in-frame clones, with some not included. The sample consists of approximately 60,000 clones, roughly 92% of them appearing once. The sequencing here drew on CD8+ T cells from peripheral blood mononuclear cells, taken in the second trimester of pregnancy. Source of these receptors: a female donor with multiple sclerosis, enrolled in a pregnancy study.

This clone has a count of ten or more. The chain joins TRBV27 to TRBJ2-2; D may be TRBD2 (5 bases). The V gene's germline CDR1 is MNHEY and CDR2 SMNVEV (reference sequence). CDR3 length: 15 residues. V gave up 6 bases and J gave up 4 bases, with 15 bases separating them. CDR3 loop: CASRPPLGSTGELFF. CDR3 nucleotides: TGTGCCAGCAGACCCCCCCTAGGGAGCACCGGGGAGCTGTTTTTT.

This chain links TRBV29-1 with TRBJ2-6, with D maybe TRBD1 (6 bases). The CDR3 covers 16 residues. V lost 4 bases and J lost 0, with 13 bases in between. Per the germline V gene, CDR1 is SQVTM and CDR2 is ANQGSEA. The chain's CDR3 is CSVVDRSSSGANVLTF. Written as DNA, the CDR3 is TGCAGCGTTGTTGACAGGAGTAGCTCTGGGGCCAACGTCCTGACTTTC.

In its sample, this clone was seen a few times. The chain employs TRBV19 and TRBJ1-1, with D tentatively TRBD1 (6 bases). The CDR3 sequence is 13 residues long. Germline assignment: CDR1 LNHDA and CDR2 SQIVND (reference sequence). The germline V and J ends were trimmed by 11 bases and 5 bases, with 18 bases remaining between them. The CDR3 here is CAAGVGGFTEAFF. The CDR3 region has the DNA TGTGCCGCGGGCGTAGGGGGATTTACTGAAGCTTTCTTT.

CDR3 in amino acids: CASSESRTGGDTEAFF. The CDR3 bases are TGCGCCAGCAGTGAGTCGAGGACCGGGGGGGACACTGAAGCTTTCTTT. The chain couples TRBV10-1 to TRBJ1-1, with D possibly matching TRBD1 (5 bases). Germline CDR1 WNHNN, CDR2 SYGVQD (reference sequence). The CDR3 contains 16 residues. Between the trimmed V and J ends, which lost 0 bases and 3 bases, there was a span of 14 bases.

This clone was counted a single time. The V call is TRBV27, the J call TRBJ2-2, with D hard to call. The CDR3 is 14 residues long. V was shortened by 5 bases and J by 1 base, with 8 bases between the two germline ends. Per germline, CDR1 MNHEY and CDR2 SMNVEV (reference sequence). The CDR3 sequence is CASSPRQNTGELFF. CDR3 nucleotides: TGTGCCAGCAGTCCCCGACAGAACACCGGGGAGCTGTTTTTT.

The chain is built from TRBV4-1 and TRBJ1-5; D is uncertain. This CDR3 is 12 amino acids long. The germline gives CDR1 MGHRA, CDR2 YSYEKL. The germline V and J ends were trimmed by 3 bases and 3 bases, with 3 bases remaining between them. The CDR3: CASSHFNQPQHF. CDR3 nucleotides: TGCGCCAGCAGCCACTTCAATCAGCCCCAGCATTTT.

This chain joins TRBV2 and TRBJ2-7, with D perhaps TRBD2 (6 bases). CDR1 and CDR2 from the germline V gene are SNHLY and FYNNEI. V was cut by 3 bases and J by 3 bases, with 15 bases left in between. The CDR3 runs 15 residues. This chain's CDR3 is CASSDWGEGGYEQYF. The CDR3 DNA reads TGTGCCAGCAGTGATTGGGGCGAGGGAGGCTACGAGCAGTACTTC.

The rearrangement joins TRBV6-4 to TRBJ1-4; 7 bases align to TRBD1. The CDR3 totals 18 residues. The germline V gene has CDR1 MRHNA and CDR2 SNTAGT. Trimming cost V 6 bases and J 0 bases; bases outside gene matches: 13. CDR3 sequence reads: CASSLRDSYSATNEKLFF. In DNA, the CDR3 is TGTGCCAGCAGCCTCCGGGACAGCTATTCTGCAACTAATGAAAAACTGTTTTTT.

The chain uses TRBV29-1 and TRBJ1-2, with D maybe TRBD1 (6 bases). V lost 7 bases, J lost 3 bases, and 12 bases lay in between. CDR3 length equals 12 residues. Germline V gene lookup returns CDR1 SQVTM and CDR2 ANQGSEA. CDR3 coding DNA: TGCAGCGGCGAGGGGGAAGACTATGGCTACACCTTC. This codes for CSGEGEDYGYTF.

The chain recombines TRBV2 with TRBJ2-2, with TRBD1 identical over 11 bases. The V and J ends lost 6 bases and 3 bases, in that order; junction bases with no gene match: 3. Germline V lookup: CDR1 SNHLY, CDR2 FYNNEI. CDR3 length: 15 residues. The CDR3 DNA sequence: TGTGCCAGCAGGGGGACAGGGGGACACACCGGGGAGCTGTTTTTT. Protein sequence: CASRGTGGHTGELFF.

The V gene is TRBV27, the J gene TRBJ2-7; 10 nucleotides align to TRBD2. J lost 4 bases, V lost 4 bases, and 4 bases had no gene match. Germline V gene sequence: CDR1 MNHEY, CDR2 SMNVEV (reference sequence). This CDR3 is built from 14 residues. The CDR3 is CASSWASGSYEQYF. The CDR3, as DNA: TGTGCCAGCAGTTGGGCTAGCGGGAGTTACGAGCAGTACTTC.

This rearrangement joins TRBV27 to TRBJ2-7; TRBD2 matches at 10 bases. Germline CDR1 MNHEY, CDR2 SMNVEV (reference sequence). The ends lost 2 bases at V and 5 bases at J; junction bases unmatched: 0. The CDR3 sequence is 13 residues long. The CDR3 nucleotides read TGTGCCAGCAGTTTAACTAGCGGGGACGAGCAGTACTTC. Its protein is CASSLTSGDEQYF.

The V gene is TRBV4-3, the J gene TRBJ1-1, with D unclear. This CDR3 has 16 residues. Looked up from germline, CDR1 is LGHNA and CDR2 is YSLEER. Trimming took off 1 base at V and 1 base at J, with 13 bases between the two ends. DNA of the CDR3: TGCGCCAGCAGCCAAGTATTGGGCAGACAGAACACTGAAGCTTTCTTT. Protein sequence: CASSQVLGRQNTEAFF.

The chain couples TRBV27 to TRBJ1-2; TRBD1 agrees at 12 bases. V lost 6 bases, J lost 7 bases, and 12 bases stayed unmatched. CDR3 length: 16 residues. Per germline, CDR1 MNHEY and CDR2 SMNVEV (reference sequence). The DNA of the CDR3 is TGTGCCAGCAGCTATATAGGGACAGGGGGCGCGGGTGGCTACACCTTC. As protein: CASSYIGTGGAGGYTF.

The V and J genes are TRBV28 and TRBJ2-7; TRBD1 aligns across 7 bases. V was clipped by 7 bases and J by 2 bases; unmatched bases: 5. CDR3 length equals 13 residues. The germline V gene has CDR1 MDHEN and CDR2 SYDVKM. The chain's CDR3 is CASKVQGTYEQYF. Here the CDR3 DNA reads TGTGCCAGCAAAGTACAGGGGACCTACGAGCAGTACTTC.

The table lists this clone with a count of one. The chain uses TRBV19 and TRBJ1-1; 8 bases match TRBD1. Germline V gene data show CDR1 as LNHDA and CDR2 as SQIVND (reference sequence). Germline trimming cut 0 bases from V and 4 bases from J; bases unmatched to any gene: 4. The CDR3 consists of 15 residues. The DNA of the CDR3 is TGTGCCAGTAGTATAGATCCAGGGGGCCTCACTGAAGCTTTCTTT. Protein product: CASSIDPGGLTEAFF.

The V and J genes are TRBV6-1 and TRBJ1-1, with 8 positions matching TRBD1. This CDR3 has 12 amino acids. With V trimmed by 8 bases and J by 5 bases, 4 bases remained unmatched. CDR1 and CDR2 (germline): MNHNS, SASEGT. Here the CDR3 DNA reads TGTGCCAGCCCCAGGGGGCTGACTGAAGCTTTCTTT. Its translation is CASPRGLTEAFF.

The rearrangement links TRBV7-9 to TRBJ2-1, with D tentatively TRBD2 (6 bases). Trimming removed 4 bases at V and 4 bases at J, with 11 bases between. Germline CDR1 is SEHNR and CDR2 is FQNEAQ (reference sequence). The CDR3 has 14 residues. Here the CDR3 reads CASSSGSGYNEQFF. CDR3 sequence (DNA): TGTGCCAGCAGCTCTGGTAGCGGTTACAATGAGCAGTTCTTC.

This chain links TRBV5-6 with TRBJ1-1; no clear D gene. The CDR3 is made up of 14 amino acids. CDR1 is SGHDT, CDR2 YYEEEE, per germline. V shed 1 base and J shed 1 base, with 8 bases lying between them. For the CDR3, the DNA is TGTGCCAGCAGCTTGTGGACTCGGAACACTGAAGCTTTCTTT. Amino acid sequence: CASSLWTRNTEAFF.

The chain carries TRBV28 and TRBJ2-1, with D maybe TRBD1 (5 bases). With 5 bases removed from V and 12 bases from J, the gap between germline ends came to 17 bases. The CDR3 has 13 amino acids. Germline values: CDR1 MDHEN, CDR2 SYDVKM. CDR3 residues: CASSTHPTEAQFF. The DNA of the CDR3 is TGTGCCAGCAGTACCCACCCGACAGAGGCGCAGTTCTTC.

This clone has only one observation. The CDR3 loop is CSGGTGGVEFF. In nucleotides, the CDR3 is TGCAGCGGAGGAACAGGGGGGGTAGAGTTCTTC. V and J are TRBV29-1 and TRBJ2-1; the D gene is possibly TRBD1 (8 bases). Looked up from germline, CDR1 is SQVTM and CDR2 is ANQGSEA. The CDR3 totals 11 residues. V was pared by 7 bases and J by 14 bases, with 18 bases between.

This chain links TRBV25-1 with TRBJ2-3; a possible D gene is TRBD1 (6 bases). Deletions cut 4 bases from V and 2 bases from J, with 19 bases between. The CDR3 totals 17 residues. Germline CDR1 is MGHDK and CDR2 is SYGVNS. As DNA, the CDR3 is TGTGCCAGCAGTGGGGGGCCCACCGCCATAATCACAGATACGCAGTATTTT. It encodes CASSGGPTAIITDTQYF.

The chain employs TRBV30 and TRBJ2-1, with unresolved D. Germline CDR1 is GTSNPN and CDR2 is SVGIG (reference sequence). The CDR3 consists of 12 residues. V lost 4 bases to trimming and J lost 6 bases, with 10 bases between them. The CDR3 DNA reads as TGTGCCTGGATGGCTTTAAGCAATGAGCAGTTCTTC. Translating it yields CAWMALSNEQFF.

The rearrangement joins TRBV9 to TRBJ2-7; D perhaps matches TRBD2 (6 bases). Germline CDR1 and CDR2: SGDLS and YYNGEE. Trimming shortened V by 3 bases and J by 2 bases, and 12 bases separated the two germline ends. The CDR3 is 14 amino acids. The CDR3, as DNA: TGTGCCAGCAGCGCCTCTAGCGAGCCCTACGAGCAGTACTTC. It encodes CASSASSEPYEQYF.

This rearrangement joins TRBV5-1 to TRBJ2-5; 8 positions match TRBD1. There are 15 residues in the CDR3. The germline V gene has CDR1 SGHRS and CDR2 YFSETQ. Trimming took 0 bases from V and 5 from J; bases not matched to a gene: 6. DNA of the CDR3: TGCGCCAGCAGCTTGGTCCTGACAGGGGCCGAGACCCAGTACTTC. This translates into CASSLVLTGAETQYF.

The rearrangement links TRBV5-1 to TRBJ2-1; the D gene is possibly TRBD2 (6 bases). V shed 1 base and J shed 6 bases, with 17 bases lying between them. The germline V gene encodes CDR1 SGHRS and CDR2 YFSETQ. The CDR3 loop spans 16 amino acids. The CDR3 spells CASSLLISSASNEQFF. The CDR3 coding sequence is TGCGCCAGCAGCTTGTTAATTTCTAGCGCGAGCAATGAGCAGTTCTTC. The full variable domain, completed using reference TRBV5-1 and TRBJ2-1, is KAGVTQTPRYLIKTRGQQVTLSCSPISGHRSVSWYQQTPGQGLQFLFEYFSETQRNKGNFPGRFSGRQFSNSRSEMNVSTLELGDSALYLCASSLLISSASNEQFFGPGTRLTVL.

The chain recombines TRBV21-1 with TRBJ2-1; the table's TRBD1 call for D was not verified on the DNA. TRBV21-1 is deemed a pseudogene. The CDR3 extends over 13 amino acids. This CDR3 is CASGQDRTHEQFF. The CDR3 DNA reads as TGTGCCAGCGGACAGGATAGGACGCATGAGCAGTTCTTC.

V usage is TRBV2 and J usage is TRBJ1-1, with a tentative D call TRBD1 (5 bases). The CDR3 consists of 11 residues. V was pared by 10 bases and J by 8 bases, with 14 bases between. Germline CDR1 reads SNHLY; CDR2 reads FYNNEI. CDR3 nucleotide sequence: TGTGCCACCCAGGGCTCCTGGGAAGCTTTCTTT. It is translated as CATQGSWEAFF. Complete variable domain (other parts from reference TRBV2 and TRBJ1-1): EPEVTQTPSHQVTQMGQEVILRCVPISNHLYFYWYRQILGQKVEFLVSFYNNEISEKSEIFDDQFSVERPDGSNFTLKIRSTKLEDSAMYFCATQGSWEAFFGQGTRLTVV.

The gene calls are TRBV28 and TRBJ2-2; 9 bases map to TRBD2. CDR1 is MDHEN, CDR2 SYDVKM, per germline. V trimming: 4 bases; J trimming: 3 bases; junction bases outside the gene matches: 6. This CDR3 is 16 amino acids long. CDR3 nucleotide sequence: TGTGCCAGCAGTTCCATAGCGGGAGCGGACACCGGGGAGCTGTTTTTT. As protein: CASSSIAGADTGELFF.

V and J are TRBV2 and TRBJ2-7; 7 nucleotides align to TRBD1. This CDR3 contains 13 residues. Germline trimming cut 6 bases from V and 2 bases from J; bases unmatched to any gene: 4. Germline CDR1 SNHLY, CDR2 FYNNEI. This chain's CDR3 is CASRTGVAYEQYF. The CDR3 bases are TGTGCCAGCAGAACAGGGGTGGCCTACGAGCAGTACTTC.